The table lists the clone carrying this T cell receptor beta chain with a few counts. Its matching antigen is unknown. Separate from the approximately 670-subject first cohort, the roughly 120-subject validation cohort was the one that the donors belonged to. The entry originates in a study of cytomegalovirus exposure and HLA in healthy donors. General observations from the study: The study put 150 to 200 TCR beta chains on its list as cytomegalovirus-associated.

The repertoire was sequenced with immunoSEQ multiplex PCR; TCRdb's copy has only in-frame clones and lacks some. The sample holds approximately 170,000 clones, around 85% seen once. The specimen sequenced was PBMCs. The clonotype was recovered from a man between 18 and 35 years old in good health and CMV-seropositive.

This CDR3 is CASNGGEIGELFF. The CDR3 DNA reads TGTGCCAGCAACGGAGGGGAGATCGGGGAGCTGTTTTTT. The V and J genes are TRBV6-5 and TRBJ2-2, with a tentative D call TRBD2 (6 bases). CDR1 and CDR2 from the germline V gene are MNHEY and SVGAGI. V was clipped by 7 bases and J by 7 bases, with 13 bases between them. This CDR3 comprises 13 residues.